This T cell receptor (beta chain) came from a study of blood T cell repertoires in COVID-19. This CDR3 spans 13 amino acids. Trimming removed 7 bases from V and 4 bases from J, with 13 bases in between. Germline assignment: CDR1 MNHEY and CDR2 SVGAGI. The data were produced by immunoSEQ multiplex PCR, yet TCRdb's version contains in-frame clones alone and is incomplete. This table holds roughly 120,000 clones, 86% found once. The clonotype comes from a human donor in a cohort sampled during active COVID-19. Sequences were obtained from peripheral blood. V is TRBV6-5 and J is TRBJ2-5, with D perhaps matching TRBD1 (6 bases). The CDR3 reads CASKGRGGETQYF. The CDR3 coding sequence is TGTGCCAGCAAGGGCAGGGGTGGAGAGACCCAGTACTTC.